Reported below is one T cell receptor beta chain. What this receptor recognizes is not known. There are no base qualities to consult, and no much larger clone falls within one base. The cohort comprised fewer than 750 healthy bone marrow donors. All cohort members were sampled while nominally healthy, although unrecorded immune exposures were likely present. The donor tested CMV seronegative and was one of the 352 seronegative cohort members. A peripheral blood sample was collected from each donor, and TCR beta sequencing was performed on peripheral blood mononuclear cells. The Qiagen DNeasy Blood Extraction Kit was used to extract genomic DNA from the blood cell samples. The data were taken from a study of cytomegalovirus exposure and HLA in healthy donors (dated by TCRdb to 2015 to 2018). Some background on the complete study: An earlier analysis of approximately 640 of the donors reported about 250 Gb of sequence data and 117 million unique TCR beta sequences from around 200 million T cells. An early release that covered roughly 600 HLA-typed donors contained approximately 320 gigabases of sequencing data and 70 million to 100 million unique TCR sequences. The genetic ancestry cluster associated with self-reported Caucasian donors included 65% to 90% of the 398 genotyped donors. The aim of the study was to test whether cataloging public T cell receptors could identify signatures of past pathogen exposure. The study profiled the T cell repertoires of around 700 subjects by immunosequencing and related them to cytomegalovirus serostatus. A separate validation cohort of roughly 120 different subjects was used in addition to the roughly 640-subject first cohort. The study combined high-throughput TCR immunosequencing, statistical association of individual TCRs with disease status, and machine learning to predict cytomegalovirus infection status. A later analysis re-examined previously published TCR beta repertoires from around 670 donors and added high-resolution HLA genotyping to investigate patterns of TCR occurrence. Rather than drawing on any new phenotypic data, the later analysis identified candidate immune exposures from TCR beta sequences and the way those sequences occurred across donors. In an earlier analysis of a few hundred of the donors, high-throughput TCR beta sequencing was used to judge whether each TCR beta V gene segment behaved as functional or pseudogenic. Donor age, sex, ethnicity and CMV serostatus were collected together with the repertoire data. Genome-wide SNP genotypes for about 65% of the roughly 670 donors were used in a later genetic analysis, which treated that subset as a discovery cohort. All discovery cohort repertoires had been generated using a single sequencing platform. Class I and class II HLA loci were covered by the typing at four-digit resolution. Typing coverage varied by locus: roughly 629-640 donors for A, B, C, DRB1 and DQB1; around 560 for DQA1; 600 to 610 for DPA1; about 450 for DPB1. About 5 DR-DQ haplotypes were handled as single units for association and clustering, since linkage in the cohort was strong. On average, over 200,000 unique TCR beta nucleotide sequences were sequenced per donor among 398 genotyped donors of the cohort, with approximately 18% of those sequences being non-productive. Beyond this particular receptor, the publication reports: The sequencing pipeline was judged likely to have produced a cluster of highly shared sequence variants as a technical artifact. In the study, 150 to 200 TCR beta chains were listed as associated with cytomegalovirus. According to a later analysis, TCR association rates differed among HLA loci, with DRB1 alleles showing the most associated TCRs and HLA-C alleles showing the fewest. The earlier analysis of some 540 of the donors excluded about 16 rarely observed V segments, including chromosome 9 orphons, because counts were too low. The authors suggested that the approach could potentially be generalized to other disease states and immunological phenotypes. Compared with the roughly 700-donor mean, donors in an Asian-associated ancestry cluster had fewer N-insertions in productive TCRs, according to a later genetic analysis. Assigning TCR associations to individual alleles was difficult when HLA alleles, especially DR and DQ, strongly co-occurred. In a later analysis, HLA-associated TCR beta chains were found to be more clonally expanded and to have lower generation probabilities than equally common non-associated chains. In a later analysis, about 17,000 TCR beta sequences were associated with specific HLA alleles at a false discovery rate of 0.05. The classifier was reported to diagnose cytomegalovirus status with high specificity and sensitivity in both the original and validation cohorts. In vitro tests confirmed that a few of the cytomegalovirus-associated TCR beta chains recognize cytomegalovirus antigens. While some public TCRs were present in many individuals, most TCR sequences turned up only very rarely across donors. A further reported finding was that TCR beta sequences accurately predicted the HLA-A and HLA-B alleles for most subjects in the first cohort. The only immune exposure information available for the cohort was CMV serostatus. In a later genetic analysis, a missense DCLRE1C variant was associated with V-gene and J-gene trimming of TCR beta chains, and the association was replicated in an independent cohort. Roughly uniform sequencing depth across donors was assumed in presence/absence analyses, although this assumption may not hold. The 87-base-pair reads could not distinguish some IMGT-functional V segments, including TRBV6-2 and TRBV6-3, so those segments were excluded. Several of the top co-occurrence clusters appeared to be linked to parvovirus B19, influenza, CMV and Epstein-Barr virus, according to a later analysis. Broadly in line with IMGT annotations, most TCR beta V segments showed up in productive rearrangements about 90% or about 30% of the time in an earlier analysis of roughly 590 of the donors. Only TCR beta chains were sequenced in this cohort, and the absence of alpha or paired-chain data limited detectable features. Because HLA typing was missing for some donors at each locus, association tests included only the typed subset. A later analysis found that most CMV-associated TCR beta chains appeared HLA-restricted, with HLA associations seemingly driven largely by CMV exposure. Linkage disequilibrium might explain the correlated functional status among segregating V segments, but an unknown experimental factor could not be excluded.

Libraries came from the immunoSEQ multiplex PCR assay. The multiplex PCR relied on a mix of 60 forward primers for TCR Vbeta segments and 13 reverse primers for TCR Jbeta segments. The CDR3 region of rearranged TCR beta genes was amplified from genomic DNA by a multiplex PCR assay. Amplified TCR beta libraries were sequenced as 87-base-pair reads on the Illumina HiSeq System. In the paper's pipeline: In a later analysis, about 80 million unique TCR beta chains were counted across the 650 to 750 repertoires, and around 10 million of these chains were shared by at least two donors. To remove PCR and sequencing errors, raw reads were error-corrected and collapsed into unique sequences using a nearest-neighbor algorithm that merged closely related sequences. V, D and J gene segments were assigned by aligning CDR3 sequences to IMGT reference sequences. For a sequence to be retained, a match of at least six nucleotides was required to both a V gene segment and a J gene segment. A rearrangement counted as productive if the CDR3 had no stop codons and remained in frame with V and J, and every other rearrangement counted as non-productive. CDR3 was defined according to IMGT convention as the region running from the second conserved V-encoded cysteine to the conserved J-encoded phenylalanine. The earlier analysis of some 550 of the donors excluded any sequence lacking an unambiguous match to a single V gene segment. An earlier analysis of over 450 of the donors classified V segments as functional when productive rearrangements were above 56.7% and as segregating when the standard deviation between donors was above 5%. To diagnose cytomegalovirus status from the catalog of TCR beta chain sequences, a statistical classification framework was built. A later analysis assigned V and J genes by comparing TCR nucleotide sequences with IMGT/GENE-DB human TR gene sequences. A later analysis assigned CDR3 sequences and most-parsimonious VDJ recombination scenarios with the TCRdist pipeline. A later analysis defined each TCR beta chain by its CDR3 amino acid sequence plus V-gene family, and excluded reads lacking a unique V-gene family. To address suspected cross-contamination and a sequencing artifact, a later analysis removed a few hundred highly shared, low-generation-probability nucleotide sequences. For each public chain, a later analysis derived a clonal expansion index from normalized ranks of inferred template counts within each repertoire. In a later analysis, generation probabilities were computed using a VDJ recombination model fitted to out-of-frame rearrangements, and the results were checked against IGoR. Hypergeometric tests were used in a later analysis to score TCR-TCR, TCR-HLA and TCR-CMV co-occurrence, with a repertoire-size bias correction applied to the TCR pairs. A later analysis estimated false discovery rates by permuting HLA or CMV assignments 20 times. A later analysis grouped co-occurring TCRs with DBSCAN, adding TCRdist sequence similarity when clustering within HLA-allele-positive subsets. Repertoires with fewer than 30,000 or more than 120,000 public chains, plus five repertoires with anomalous nucleotide sharing, were excluded from co-occurrence clustering. In its TCRdb copy, this immuneACCESS table keeps in-frame sequences only and misses some clones. Where compared with another copy, unresolved V genes explain less than half of these, and the others have no known cause. That table furnishes V, J and clone size, whereas the DNA furnished D and trimming. This sample is represented by approximately 250,000 clones; roughly 84% of them were singletons. The ten largest clones add up to 0.2% to 0.25% of the sample.

At the junction V is shortened by 3 bases and J by 8 bases, with 12 bases in between. Based on the germline V gene, the CDR1 and CDR2 sequences are SQVTM and ANQGSEA. The CDR3 measures 12 amino acids from cysteine to phenylalanine. Left in the record is the CDR3 DNA by itself, 36 bases read in frame from the first base. The sequence links TRBV29-1 to TRBJ2-3, with no reliable assignment of the D segment. The sequencing sample was made of PBMCs. The receptor was derived from a girl aged 2-10 years in good health and CMV-seronegative. The nucleotide sequence reads as follows: TGCAGCGTTGACGCCACGTCAGGTACGCAGTATTTT. Its translation is CSVDATSGTQYF.